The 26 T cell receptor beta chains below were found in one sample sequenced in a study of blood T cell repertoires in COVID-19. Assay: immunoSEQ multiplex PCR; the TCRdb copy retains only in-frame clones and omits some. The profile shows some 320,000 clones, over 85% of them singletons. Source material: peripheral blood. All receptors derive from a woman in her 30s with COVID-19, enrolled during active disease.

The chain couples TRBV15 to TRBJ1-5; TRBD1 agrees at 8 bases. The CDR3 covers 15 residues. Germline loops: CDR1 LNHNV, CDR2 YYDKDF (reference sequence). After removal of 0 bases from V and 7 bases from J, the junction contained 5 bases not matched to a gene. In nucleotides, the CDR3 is TGTGCCACCAGCAGAGATCCCACAGGGGGACAGCCCCAGCATTTT. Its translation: CATSRDPTGGQPQHF.

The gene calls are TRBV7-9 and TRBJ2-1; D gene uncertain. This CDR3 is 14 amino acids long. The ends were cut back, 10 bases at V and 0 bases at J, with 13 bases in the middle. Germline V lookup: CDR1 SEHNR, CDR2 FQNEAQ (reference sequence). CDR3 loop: CATHPRSSYNEQFF. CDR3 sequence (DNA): TGTGCCACACACCCTAGAAGCTCCTACAATGAGCAGTTCTTC.

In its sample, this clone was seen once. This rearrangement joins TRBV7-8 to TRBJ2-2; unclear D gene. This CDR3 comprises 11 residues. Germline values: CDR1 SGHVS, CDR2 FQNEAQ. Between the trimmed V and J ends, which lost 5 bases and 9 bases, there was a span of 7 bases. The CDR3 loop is CASSLRRELFF. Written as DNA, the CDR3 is TGTGCCAGCAGCCTCAGGCGGGAGCTGTTTTTT.

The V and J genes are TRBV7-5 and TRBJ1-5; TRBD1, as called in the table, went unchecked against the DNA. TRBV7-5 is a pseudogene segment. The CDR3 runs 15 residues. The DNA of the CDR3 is TGTGTCAGAATTTTAGTGGCAGGGCTAGTGCAGCCCCAGCATTTT. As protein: CVRILVAGLVQPQHF.

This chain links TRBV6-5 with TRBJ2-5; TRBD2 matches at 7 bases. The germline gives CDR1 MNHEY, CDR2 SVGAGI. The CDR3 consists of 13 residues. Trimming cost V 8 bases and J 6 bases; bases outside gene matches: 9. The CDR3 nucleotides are TGTGCCAGCCGGGAGACACTAGCGAAGACCCAGTACTTC. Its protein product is CASRETLAKTQYF.

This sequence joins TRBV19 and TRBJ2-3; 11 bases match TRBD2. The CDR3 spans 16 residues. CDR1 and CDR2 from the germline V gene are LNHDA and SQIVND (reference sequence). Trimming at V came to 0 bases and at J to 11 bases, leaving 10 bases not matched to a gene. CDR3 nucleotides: TGTGCCAGTAGTATAGATTTTCTAGCGGGGGGACGCTGGCAGTATTTT. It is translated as CASSIDFLAGGRWQYF. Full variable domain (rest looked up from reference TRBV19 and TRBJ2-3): DGGITQSPKYLFRKEGQNVTLSCEQNLNHDAMYWYRQDPGQGLRLIYYSQIVNDFQKGDIAEGYSVSREKKESFPLTVTSAQKNPTAFYLCASSIDFLAGGRWQYFGPGTRLTVL.

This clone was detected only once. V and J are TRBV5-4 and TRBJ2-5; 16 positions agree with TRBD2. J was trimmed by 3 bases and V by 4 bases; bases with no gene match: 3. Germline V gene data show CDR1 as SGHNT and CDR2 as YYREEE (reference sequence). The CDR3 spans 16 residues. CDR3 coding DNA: TGTGCCAGCAGCACCGGGACTAGCGGGGGGGAAGAGACCCAGTACTTC. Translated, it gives CASSTGTSGGEETQYF.

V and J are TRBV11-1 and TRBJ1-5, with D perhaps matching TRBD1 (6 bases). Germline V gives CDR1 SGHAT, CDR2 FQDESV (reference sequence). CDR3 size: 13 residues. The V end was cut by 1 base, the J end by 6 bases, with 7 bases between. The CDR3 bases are TGTGCCAGCAGCTTAGGAGGGGGTCAGCCCCAGCATTTT. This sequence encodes CASSLGGGQPQHF.

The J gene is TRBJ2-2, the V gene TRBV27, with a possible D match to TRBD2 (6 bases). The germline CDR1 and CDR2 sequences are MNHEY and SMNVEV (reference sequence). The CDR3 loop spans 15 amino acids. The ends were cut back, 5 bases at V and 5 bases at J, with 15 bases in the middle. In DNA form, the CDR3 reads TGTGCCAGCAGTACGCGGGACTCCCGAACCGGGGAGCTGTTTTTT. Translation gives CASSTRDSRTGELFF.

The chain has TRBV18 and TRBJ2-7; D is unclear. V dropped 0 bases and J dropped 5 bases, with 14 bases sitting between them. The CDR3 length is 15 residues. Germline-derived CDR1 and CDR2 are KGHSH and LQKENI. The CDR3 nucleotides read TGTGCCAGCTCACCACCTTCGTCAGGTACCCACGAGCAGTACTTC. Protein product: CASSPPSSGTHEQYF.

CDR3 amino acids: CSVLSISGGYEKLFF. The CDR3 region has the DNA TGCAGCGTCCTAAGCATATCGGGGGGTTATGAAAAACTGTTTTTT. This chain joins TRBV29-1 and TRBJ1-4; possible D gene TRBD1, 5 bases. The CDR3 is 15 residues long. In germline, CDR1 is SQVTM, CDR2 ANQGSEA. V was trimmed by 6 bases and J by 6 bases, leaving 20 bases between them.

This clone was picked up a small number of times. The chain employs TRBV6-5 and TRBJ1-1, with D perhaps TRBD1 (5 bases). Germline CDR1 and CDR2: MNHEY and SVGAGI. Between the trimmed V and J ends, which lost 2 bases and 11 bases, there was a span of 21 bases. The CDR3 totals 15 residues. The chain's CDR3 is CASSYPQGGVRYAFF. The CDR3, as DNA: TGTGCCAGCAGTTACCCTCAGGGTGGGGTGAGATATGCTTTCTTT.

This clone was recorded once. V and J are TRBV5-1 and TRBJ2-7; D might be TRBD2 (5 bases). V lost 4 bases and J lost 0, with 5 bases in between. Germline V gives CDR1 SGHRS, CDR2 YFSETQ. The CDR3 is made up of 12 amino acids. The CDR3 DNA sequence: TGCGCCAGCAGCGGAGGCTCCTACGAGCAGTACTTC. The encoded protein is CASSGGSYEQYF.

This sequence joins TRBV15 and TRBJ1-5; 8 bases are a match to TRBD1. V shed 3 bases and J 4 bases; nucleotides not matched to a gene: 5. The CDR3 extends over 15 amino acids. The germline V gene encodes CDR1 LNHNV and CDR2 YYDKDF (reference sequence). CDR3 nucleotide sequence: TGTGCCACCAGCAGCCGGACAGGGAAGAATCAGCCCCAGCATTTT. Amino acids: CATSSRTGKNQPQHF.

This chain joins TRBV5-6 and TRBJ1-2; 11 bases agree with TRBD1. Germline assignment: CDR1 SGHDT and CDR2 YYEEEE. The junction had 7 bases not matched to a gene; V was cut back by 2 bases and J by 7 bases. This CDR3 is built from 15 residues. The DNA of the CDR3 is TGTGCCAGCAGCTTCCTGGGACAGGGGGTTAGTGGCTACACCTTC. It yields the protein CASSFLGQGVSGYTF.

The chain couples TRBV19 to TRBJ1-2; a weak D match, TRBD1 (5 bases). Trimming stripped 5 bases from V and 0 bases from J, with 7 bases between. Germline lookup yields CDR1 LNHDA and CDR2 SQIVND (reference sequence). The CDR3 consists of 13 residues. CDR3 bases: TGTGCCAGTAGTCCCAGGGCTAACTATGGCTACACCTTC. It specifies CASSPRANYGYTF.

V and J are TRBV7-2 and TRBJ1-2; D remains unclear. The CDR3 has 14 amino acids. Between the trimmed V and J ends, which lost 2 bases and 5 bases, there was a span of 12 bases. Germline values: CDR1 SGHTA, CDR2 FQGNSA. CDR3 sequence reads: CASSLSPSGYGYTF. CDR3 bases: TGTGCCAGCAGCTTATCGCCCAGCGGGTATGGCTACACCTTC.

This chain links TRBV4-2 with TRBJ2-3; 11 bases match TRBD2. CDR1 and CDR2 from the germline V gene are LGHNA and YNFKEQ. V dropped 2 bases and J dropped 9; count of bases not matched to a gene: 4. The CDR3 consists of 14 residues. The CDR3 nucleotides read TGTGCCAGCAGCCAAACCCCTAGCGGGGGGACGCAGTATTTT. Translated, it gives CASSQTPSGGTQYF.

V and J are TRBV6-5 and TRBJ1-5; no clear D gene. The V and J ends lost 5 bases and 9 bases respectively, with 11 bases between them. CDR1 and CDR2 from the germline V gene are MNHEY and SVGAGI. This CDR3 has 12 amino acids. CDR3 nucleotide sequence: TGTGCCAGCAGTCGCAATGGGAGGCCCCAGCATTTT. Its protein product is CASSRNGRPQHF.

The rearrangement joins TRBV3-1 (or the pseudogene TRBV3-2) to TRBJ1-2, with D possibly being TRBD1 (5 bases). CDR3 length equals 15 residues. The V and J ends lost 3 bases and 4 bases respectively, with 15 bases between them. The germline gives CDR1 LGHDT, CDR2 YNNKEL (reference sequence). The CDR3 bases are TGTGCCAGCAGCCAGGGGACTATGGGGGGCTATGGCTACACCTTC. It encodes CASSQGTMGGYGYTF.

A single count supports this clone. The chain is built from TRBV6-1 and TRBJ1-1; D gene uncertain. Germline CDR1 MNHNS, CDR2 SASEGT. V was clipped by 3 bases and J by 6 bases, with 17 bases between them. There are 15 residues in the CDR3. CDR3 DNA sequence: TGTGCCAGCAGTGAGCAGCCCCCACGACACGCTGAAGCTTTCTTT. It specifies CASSEQPPRHAEAFF.

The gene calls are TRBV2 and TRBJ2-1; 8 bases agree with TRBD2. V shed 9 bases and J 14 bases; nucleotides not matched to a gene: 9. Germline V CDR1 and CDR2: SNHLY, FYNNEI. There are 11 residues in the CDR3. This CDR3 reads CASKISGKEFF. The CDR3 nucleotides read TGTGCCAGTAAGATTAGCGGGAAGGAGTTCTTC.

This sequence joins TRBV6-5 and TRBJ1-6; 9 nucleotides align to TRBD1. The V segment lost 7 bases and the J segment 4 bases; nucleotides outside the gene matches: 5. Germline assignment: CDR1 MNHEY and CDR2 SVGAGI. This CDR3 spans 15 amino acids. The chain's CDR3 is CASTAGTGYNSPLHF. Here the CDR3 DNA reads TGTGCCAGCACTGCAGGGACAGGGTATAATTCACCCCTCCACTTT.

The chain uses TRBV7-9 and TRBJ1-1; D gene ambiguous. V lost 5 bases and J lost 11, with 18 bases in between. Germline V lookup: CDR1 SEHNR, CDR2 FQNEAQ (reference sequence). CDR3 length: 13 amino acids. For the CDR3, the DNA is TGTGCCAGCAGCCCTCCCCCAGCAGGAAGGGCTTTCTTT. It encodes CASSPPPAGRAFF.

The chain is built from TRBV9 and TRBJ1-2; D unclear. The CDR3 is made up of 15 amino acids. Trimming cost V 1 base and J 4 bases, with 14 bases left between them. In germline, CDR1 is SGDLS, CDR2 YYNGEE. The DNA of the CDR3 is TGTGCCAGCAGCGTATCACCGGGGTTGGCCTATGGCTACACCTTC. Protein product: CASSVSPGLAYGYTF.

CDR3 loop: CASNPNGGAETQYF. The CDR3 DNA reads as TGCGCCAGTAACCCTAATGGCGGGGCCGAGACCCAGTACTTC. This rearrangement joins TRBV5-1 to TRBJ2-5; TRBD2 might be the D (6 bases). CDR3 size: 14 residues. Trimming took off 8 bases at V and 5 bases at J, with 19 bases between the two ends. CDR1 is SGHRS, CDR2 YFSETQ, per germline.